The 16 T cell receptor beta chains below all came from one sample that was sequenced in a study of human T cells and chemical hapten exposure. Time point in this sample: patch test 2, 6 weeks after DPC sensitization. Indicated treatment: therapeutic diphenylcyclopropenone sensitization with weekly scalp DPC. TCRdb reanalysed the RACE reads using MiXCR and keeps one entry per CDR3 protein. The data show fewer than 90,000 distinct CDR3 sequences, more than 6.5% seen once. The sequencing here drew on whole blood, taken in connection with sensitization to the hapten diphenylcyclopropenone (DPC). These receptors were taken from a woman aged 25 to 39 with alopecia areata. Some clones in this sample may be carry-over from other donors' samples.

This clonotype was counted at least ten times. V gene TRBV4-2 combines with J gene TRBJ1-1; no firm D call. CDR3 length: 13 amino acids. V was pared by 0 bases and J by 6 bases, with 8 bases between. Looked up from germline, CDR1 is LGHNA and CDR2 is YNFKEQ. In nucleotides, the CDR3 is TGTGCCAGCAGCCAAGAACTCGAGGCTGAAGCTTTCTTT. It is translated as CASSQELEAEAFF.

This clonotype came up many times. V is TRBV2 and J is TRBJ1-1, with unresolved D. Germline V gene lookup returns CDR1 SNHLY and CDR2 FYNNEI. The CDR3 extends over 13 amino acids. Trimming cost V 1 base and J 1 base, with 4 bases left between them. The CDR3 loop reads CASSEEQNTEAFF. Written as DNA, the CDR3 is TGTGCCAGCAGTGAAGAACAGAACACTGAAGCTTTCTTT.

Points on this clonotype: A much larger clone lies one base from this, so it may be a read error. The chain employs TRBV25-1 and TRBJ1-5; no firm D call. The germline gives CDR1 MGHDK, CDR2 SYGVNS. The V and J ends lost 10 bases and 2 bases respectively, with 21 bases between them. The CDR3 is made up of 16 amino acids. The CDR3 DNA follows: TGTGCCAACACAAACCCCCGTCTCTCTGGCAATCAGCCCCAGCATTTT. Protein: CANTNPRLSGNQPQHF.

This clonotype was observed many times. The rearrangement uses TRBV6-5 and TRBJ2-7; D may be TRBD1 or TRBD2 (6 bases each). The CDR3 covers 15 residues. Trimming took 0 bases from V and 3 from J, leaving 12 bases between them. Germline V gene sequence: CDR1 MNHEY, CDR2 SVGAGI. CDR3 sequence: CASSYSGGGGYEQYF. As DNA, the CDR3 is TGTGCCAGCAGTTACTCGGGCGGAGGGGGCTACGAGCAGTACTTC.

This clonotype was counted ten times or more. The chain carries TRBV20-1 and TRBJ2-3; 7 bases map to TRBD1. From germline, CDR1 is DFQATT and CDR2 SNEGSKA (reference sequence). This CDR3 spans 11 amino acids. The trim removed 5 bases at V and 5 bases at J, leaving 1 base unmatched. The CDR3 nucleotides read TGCAGTGCTCAGGGGGTAGATACGCAGTATTTT. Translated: CSAQGVDTQYF.

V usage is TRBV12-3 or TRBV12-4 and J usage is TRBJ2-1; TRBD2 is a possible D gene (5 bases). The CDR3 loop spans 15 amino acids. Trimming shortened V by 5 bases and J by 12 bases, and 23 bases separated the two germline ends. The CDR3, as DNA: TGTGCCAGCAGTCCTCCGGCGGGCTCGGGGTTGGGGCAGTTCTTC. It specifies CASSPPAGSGLGQFF.

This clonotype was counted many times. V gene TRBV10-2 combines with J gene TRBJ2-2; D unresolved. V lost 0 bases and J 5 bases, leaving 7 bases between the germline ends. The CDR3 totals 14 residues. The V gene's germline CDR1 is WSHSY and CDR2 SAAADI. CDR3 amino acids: CASSESFRTGELFF. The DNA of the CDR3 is TGCGCCAGCAGTGAGTCTTTTCGGACCGGGGAGCTGTTTTTT.

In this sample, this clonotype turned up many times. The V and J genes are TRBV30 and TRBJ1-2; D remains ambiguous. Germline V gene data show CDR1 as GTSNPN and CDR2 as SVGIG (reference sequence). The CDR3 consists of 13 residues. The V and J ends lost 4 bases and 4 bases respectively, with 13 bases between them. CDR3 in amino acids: CAWMAFGSYGYTF. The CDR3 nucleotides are TGTGCCTGGATGGCTTTCGGGTCCTATGGCTACACCTTC.

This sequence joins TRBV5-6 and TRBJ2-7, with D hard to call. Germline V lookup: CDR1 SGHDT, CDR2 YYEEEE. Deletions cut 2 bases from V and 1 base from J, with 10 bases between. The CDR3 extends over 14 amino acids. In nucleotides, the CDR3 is TGTGCCAGCAGCTTTATGGGCGGATCCTACGAGCAGTACTTC. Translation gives CASSFMGGSYEQYF. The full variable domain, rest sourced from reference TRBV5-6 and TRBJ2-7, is DAGVTQSPTHLIKTRGQQVTLRCSPKSGHDTVSWYQQALGQGPQFIFQYYEEEERQRGNFPDRFSGHQFPNYSSELNVNALLLGDSALYLCASSFMGGSYEQYFGPGTRLTVT.

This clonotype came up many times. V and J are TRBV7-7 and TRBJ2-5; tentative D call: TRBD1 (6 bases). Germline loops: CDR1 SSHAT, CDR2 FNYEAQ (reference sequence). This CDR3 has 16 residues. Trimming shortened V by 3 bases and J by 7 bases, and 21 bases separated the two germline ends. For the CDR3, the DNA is TGTGCCAGCAGCTTTACTCCAGTTCAGGGGTTGGGGACCCAGTACTTC. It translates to CASSFTPVQGLGTQYF.

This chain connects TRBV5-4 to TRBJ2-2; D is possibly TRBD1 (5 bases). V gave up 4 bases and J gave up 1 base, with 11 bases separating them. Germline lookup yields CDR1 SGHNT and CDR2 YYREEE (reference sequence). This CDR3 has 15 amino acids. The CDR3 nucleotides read TGTGCCAGCAGCCCGCTGCAGGGGAACACCGGGGAGCTGTTTTTT. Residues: CASSPLQGNTGELFF.

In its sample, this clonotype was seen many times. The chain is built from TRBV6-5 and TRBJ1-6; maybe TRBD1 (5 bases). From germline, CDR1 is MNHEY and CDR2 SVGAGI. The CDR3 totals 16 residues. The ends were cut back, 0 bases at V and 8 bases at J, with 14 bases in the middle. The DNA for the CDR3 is TGTGCCAGCAGTTACTCGATGTGGCAGGGCGATTCACCCCTCCACTTT. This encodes CASSYSMWQGDSPLHF.

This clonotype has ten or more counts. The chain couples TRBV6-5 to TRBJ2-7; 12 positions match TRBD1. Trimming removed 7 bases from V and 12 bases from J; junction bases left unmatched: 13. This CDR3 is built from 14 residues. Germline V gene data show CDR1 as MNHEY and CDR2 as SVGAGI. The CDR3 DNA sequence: TGTGCCAGCAAAGCCGGGACAGGGGGCCCCCGGTCGTACTTC. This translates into CASKAGTGGPRSYF.

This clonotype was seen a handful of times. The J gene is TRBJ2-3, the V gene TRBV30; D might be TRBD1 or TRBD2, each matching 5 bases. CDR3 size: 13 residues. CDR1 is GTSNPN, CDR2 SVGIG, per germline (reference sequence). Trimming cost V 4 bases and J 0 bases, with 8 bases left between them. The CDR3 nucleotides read TGTGCCTGGAACCGGGACAGCACAGATACGCAGTATTTT. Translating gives CAWNRDSTDTQYF.

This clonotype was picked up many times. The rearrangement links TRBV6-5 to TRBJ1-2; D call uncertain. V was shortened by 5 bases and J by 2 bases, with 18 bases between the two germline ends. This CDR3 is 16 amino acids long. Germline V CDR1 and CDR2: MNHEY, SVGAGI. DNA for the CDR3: TGTGCCAGCAGTCGGACTGCGAGTCCTCAGAACTATGGCTACACCTTC. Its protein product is CASSRTASPQNYGYTF.

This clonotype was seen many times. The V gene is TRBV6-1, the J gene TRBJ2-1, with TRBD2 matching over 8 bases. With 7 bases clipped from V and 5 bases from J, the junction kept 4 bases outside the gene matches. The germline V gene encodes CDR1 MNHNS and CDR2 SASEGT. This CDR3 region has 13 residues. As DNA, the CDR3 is TGTGCCAGCACCCTAGCGGGCAACAATGAGCAGTTCTTC. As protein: CASTLAGNNEQFF.